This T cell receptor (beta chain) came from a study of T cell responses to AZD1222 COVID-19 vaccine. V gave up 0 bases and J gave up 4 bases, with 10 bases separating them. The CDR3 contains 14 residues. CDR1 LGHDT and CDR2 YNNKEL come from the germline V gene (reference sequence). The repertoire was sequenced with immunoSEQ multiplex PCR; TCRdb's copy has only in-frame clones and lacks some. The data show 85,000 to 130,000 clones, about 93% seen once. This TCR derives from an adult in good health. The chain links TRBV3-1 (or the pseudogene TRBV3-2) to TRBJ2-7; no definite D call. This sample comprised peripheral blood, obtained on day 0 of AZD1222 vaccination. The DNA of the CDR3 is TGTGCCAGCAGCCAAGATCAGATCCGGTACGAGCAGTACTTC. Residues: CASSQDQIRYEQYF.